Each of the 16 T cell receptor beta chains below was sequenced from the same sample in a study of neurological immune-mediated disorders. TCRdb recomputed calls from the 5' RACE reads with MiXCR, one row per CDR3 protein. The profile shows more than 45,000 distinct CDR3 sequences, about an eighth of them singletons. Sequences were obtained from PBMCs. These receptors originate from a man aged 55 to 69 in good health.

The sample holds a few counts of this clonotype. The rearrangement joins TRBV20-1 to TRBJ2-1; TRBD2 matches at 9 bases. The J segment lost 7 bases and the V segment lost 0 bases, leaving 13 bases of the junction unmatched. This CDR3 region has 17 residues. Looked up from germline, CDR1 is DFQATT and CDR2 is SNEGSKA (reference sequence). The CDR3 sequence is CSARDRTWSGGPNEQFF. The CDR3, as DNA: TGCAGTGCTAGAGATCGGACGTGGAGCGGGGGGCCGAATGAGCAGTTCTTC.

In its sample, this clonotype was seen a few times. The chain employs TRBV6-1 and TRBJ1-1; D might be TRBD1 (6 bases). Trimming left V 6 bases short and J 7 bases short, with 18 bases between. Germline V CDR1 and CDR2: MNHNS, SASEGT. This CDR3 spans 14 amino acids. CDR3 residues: CASSPVWGAGEAFF. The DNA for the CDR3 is TGTGCCAGCAGCCCGGTCTGGGGGGCTGGTGAAGCTTTCTTT.

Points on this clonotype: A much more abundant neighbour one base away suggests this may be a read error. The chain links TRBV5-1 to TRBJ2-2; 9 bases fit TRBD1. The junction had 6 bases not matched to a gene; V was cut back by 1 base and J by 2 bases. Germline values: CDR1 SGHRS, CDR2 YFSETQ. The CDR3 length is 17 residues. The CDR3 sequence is CASSLTGQGLNTGELFF. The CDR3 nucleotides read TGCGCCAGCAGCTTGACGGGACAGGGCTTAAACACCGGGGAGCTGTTTTTT.

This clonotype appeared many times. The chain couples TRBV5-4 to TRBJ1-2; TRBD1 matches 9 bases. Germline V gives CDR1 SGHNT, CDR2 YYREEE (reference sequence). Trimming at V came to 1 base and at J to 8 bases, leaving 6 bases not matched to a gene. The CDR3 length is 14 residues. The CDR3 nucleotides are TGTGCCAGCAGCTTGTGGGACAGGGTTGTAGGCTACACCTTC. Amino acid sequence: CASSLWDRVVGYTF.

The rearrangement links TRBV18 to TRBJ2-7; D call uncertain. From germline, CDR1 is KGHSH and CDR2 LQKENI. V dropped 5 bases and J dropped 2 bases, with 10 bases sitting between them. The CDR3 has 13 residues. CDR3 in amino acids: CASSATWAYEQYF. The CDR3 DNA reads TGTGCCAGCTCAGCAACATGGGCCTACGAGCAGTACTTC.

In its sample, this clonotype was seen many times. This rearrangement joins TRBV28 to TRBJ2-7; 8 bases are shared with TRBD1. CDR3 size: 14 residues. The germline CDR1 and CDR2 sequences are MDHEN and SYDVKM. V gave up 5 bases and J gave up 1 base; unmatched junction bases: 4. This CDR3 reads CASSEDRVSYEQYF. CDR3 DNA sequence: TGTGCCAGCAGTGAGGACAGGGTATCCTACGAGCAGTACTTC.

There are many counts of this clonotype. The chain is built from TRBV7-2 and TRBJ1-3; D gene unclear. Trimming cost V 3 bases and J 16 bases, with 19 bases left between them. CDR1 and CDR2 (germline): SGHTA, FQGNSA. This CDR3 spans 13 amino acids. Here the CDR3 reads CASSFSPTEGMYF. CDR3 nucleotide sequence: TGTGCCAGCAGCTTTTCTCCGACGGAAGGGATGTATTTT.

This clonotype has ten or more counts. The CDR3 coding sequence is TGTGCCAGCAGCCAAGCCCTCCGCCTGGAATCCGATTCACCCCTCCACTTT. Protein: CASSQALRLESDSPLHF. This chain uses TRBV3-1 with TRBJ1-6; the D is unclear. V gave up 1 base and J gave up 8 bases, with 18 bases separating them. In germline, CDR1 is LGHDT, CDR2 YNNKEL (reference sequence). CDR3 size: 17 residues.

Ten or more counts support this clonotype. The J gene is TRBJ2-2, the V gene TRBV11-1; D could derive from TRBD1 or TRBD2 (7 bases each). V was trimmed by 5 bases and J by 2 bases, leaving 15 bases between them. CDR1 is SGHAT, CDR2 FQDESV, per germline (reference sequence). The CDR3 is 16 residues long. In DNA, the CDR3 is TGTGCCAGCAGCCCAGGGGGAGGGGGCAACACCGGGGAGCTGTTTTTT. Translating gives CASSPGGGGNTGELFF.

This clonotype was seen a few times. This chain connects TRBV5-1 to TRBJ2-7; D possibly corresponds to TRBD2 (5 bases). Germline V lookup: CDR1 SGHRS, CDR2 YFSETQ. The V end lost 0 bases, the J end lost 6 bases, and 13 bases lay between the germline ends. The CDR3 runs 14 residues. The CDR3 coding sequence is TGCGCCAGCAGCTTGGTCCCCTCACTAGGCGAGCAGTACTTC. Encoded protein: CASSLVPSLGEQYF.

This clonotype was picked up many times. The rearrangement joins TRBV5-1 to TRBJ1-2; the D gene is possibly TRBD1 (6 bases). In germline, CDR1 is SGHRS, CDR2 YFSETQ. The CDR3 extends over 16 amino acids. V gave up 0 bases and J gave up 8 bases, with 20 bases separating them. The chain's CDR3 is CASSLDYGGGREGYTF. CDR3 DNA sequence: TGCGCCAGCAGCTTGGATTATGGAGGGGGGCGAGAAGGCTACACCTTC.

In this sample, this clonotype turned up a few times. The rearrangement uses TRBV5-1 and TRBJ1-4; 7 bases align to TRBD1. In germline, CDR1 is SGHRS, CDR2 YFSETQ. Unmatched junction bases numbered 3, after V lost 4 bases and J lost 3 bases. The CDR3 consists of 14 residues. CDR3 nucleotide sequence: TGCGCCAGCAGCGGAGGACAGGCTAATGAAAAACTGTTTTTT. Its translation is CASSGGQANEKLFF. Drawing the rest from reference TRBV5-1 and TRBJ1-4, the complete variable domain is KAGVTQTPRYLIKTRGQQVTLSCSPISGHRSVSWYQQTPGQGLQFLFEYFSETQRNKGNFPGRFSGRQFSNSRSEMNVSTLELGDSALYLCASSGGQANEKLFFGSGTQLSVL.

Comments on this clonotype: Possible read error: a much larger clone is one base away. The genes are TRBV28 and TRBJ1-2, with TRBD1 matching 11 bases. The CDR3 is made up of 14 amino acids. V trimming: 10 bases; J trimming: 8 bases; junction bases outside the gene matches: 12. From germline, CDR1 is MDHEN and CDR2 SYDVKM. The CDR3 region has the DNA TGTGCCACCATTACCGGACAGGGGGCTCGAGGCTACACCTTC. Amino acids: CATITGQGARGYTF.

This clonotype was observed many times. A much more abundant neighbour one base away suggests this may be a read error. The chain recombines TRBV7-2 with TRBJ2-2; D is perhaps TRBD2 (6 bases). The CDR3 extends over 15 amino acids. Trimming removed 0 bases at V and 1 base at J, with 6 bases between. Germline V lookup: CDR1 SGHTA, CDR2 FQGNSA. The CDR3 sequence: CASSLAGGNTGELFF. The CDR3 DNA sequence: TGTGCCAGCAGCTTAGCGGGGGGGAACACCGGGGAGCTGTTTTTT.

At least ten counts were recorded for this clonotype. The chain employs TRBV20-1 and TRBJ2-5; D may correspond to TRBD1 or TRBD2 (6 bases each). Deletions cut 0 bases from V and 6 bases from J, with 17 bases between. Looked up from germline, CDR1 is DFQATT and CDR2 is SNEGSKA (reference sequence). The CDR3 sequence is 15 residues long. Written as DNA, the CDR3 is TGCAGTGCTAGAGATGGGACTCTCCGGGGGCAGACCCAGTACTTC. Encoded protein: CSARDGTLRGQTQYF.

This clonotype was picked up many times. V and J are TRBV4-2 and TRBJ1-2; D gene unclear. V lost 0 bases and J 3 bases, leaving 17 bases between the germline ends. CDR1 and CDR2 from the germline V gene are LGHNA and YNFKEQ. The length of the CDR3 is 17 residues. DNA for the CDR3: TGTGCCAGCAGCCAAGATCAGCGGGCCAGTCCACACTATGGCTACACCTTC. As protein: CASSQDQRASPHYGYTF.